What follows describes a single T cell receptor (beta chain). Its cognate antigen is unknown. The sample belongs to a study of T cell responses to AZD1222 COVID-19 vaccine. About the study: The analysis combined second doses at about 4 or about 12 weeks.

V was shortened by 5 bases and J by 3 bases, with 13 bases between the two germline ends. The CDR3 contains 14 residues. The germline CDR1 and CDR2 sequences are LNHNV and YYDKDF (reference sequence). Clones were sequenced by immunoSEQ multiplex PCR, and TCRdb holds only the in-frame ones, with some missing. The repertoire holds tens of thousands of clones, about nine tenths seen once, with around 2% in the top ten. Study-wide results and limits: Seropositive status at baseline applied to only six AZD1222 recipients.

The sample was peripheral blood, taken on day 0 of AZD1222 vaccination. This clonotype was sampled from an adult in good health. The chain combines TRBV15 with TRBJ1-1; D remains ambiguous. The CDR3 loop is CATSLGETDTEAFF. CDR3 DNA sequence: TGTGCCACCAGCCTCGGGGAGACGGACACTGAAGCTTTCTTT.